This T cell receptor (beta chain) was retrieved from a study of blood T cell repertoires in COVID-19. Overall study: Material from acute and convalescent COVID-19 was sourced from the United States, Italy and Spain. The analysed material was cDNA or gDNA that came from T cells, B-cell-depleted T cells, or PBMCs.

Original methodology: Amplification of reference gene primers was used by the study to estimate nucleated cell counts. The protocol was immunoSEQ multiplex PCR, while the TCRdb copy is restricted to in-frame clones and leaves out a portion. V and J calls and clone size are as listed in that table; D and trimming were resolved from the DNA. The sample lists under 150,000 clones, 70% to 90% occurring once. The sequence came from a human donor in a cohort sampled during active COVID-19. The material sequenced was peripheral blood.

The CDR3 loop is CSVEEYGQGNYNEQFF. The CDR3 DNA sequence: TGCAGCGTTGAAGAATACGGACAGGGAAACTACAATGAGCAGTTCTTC. The chain carries TRBV29-1 and TRBJ2-1; TRBD1 agrees at 8 bases. Losses at the gene ends were 0 bases for V and 3 bases for J; bases not matched to a gene: 7. CDR3 length: 16 residues. Germline loops: CDR1 SQVTM, CDR2 ANQGSEA.